Sequencing of this TCR beta chain was carried out in a study of technical replicates of blood from several donors. Produced via immunoSEQ multiplex PCR; TCRdb's table is partial and in-frame only. The sample records about 54,000 clones, approximately 94% being singletons. This TCR derives from a human donor in good health. Specimen: T cells isolated from PBMCs.

As DNA, the CDR3 is TGTGCCAGCAGTCCCGACAGCTATGGCTACACCTTC. Its translation is CASSPDSYGYTF. This chain links TRBV28 with TRBJ1-2; possibly TRBD1 for D (5 bases). The CDR3 loop spans 12 amino acids. V was cut by 5 bases and J by 4 bases, with 8 bases left in between. Germline CDR1 is MDHEN and CDR2 is SYDVKM.